Given below is one T cell receptor beta chain in context. The antigen is unknown. This entry is derived from a study of identical twins. General observations from the study: The study based its conclusions on cross-sectional statistical analysis and did not follow the same donors. Compared with models, monozygotic twins showed more out-of-frame TCR alpha sharing.

Trimming shortened V by 6 bases and J by 3 bases, and 11 bases separated the two germline ends. This CDR3 is built from 13 residues. Germline V gene data show CDR1 as MNHNS and CDR2 as SASEGT. Donors uniformly comprised healthy Caucasians. Template switching (which added a universal primer site) was used, and cDNA carried unique molecular identifiers. MiXCR was run by TCRdb on the 5' RACE reads, yielding one entry per CDR3 protein. Counted here are some 660,000 distinct CDR3 sequences, 8% to 9% occurring once; the ten biggest clones make up 0.98%. In addition, the sample was reused for a study of yellow fever vaccine responses in identical twins.

The J gene is TRBJ2-5, the V gene TRBV6-1; D tentatively reads TRBD1 or TRBD2 (6 bases each). The receptor's source is a woman aged 18-29 years in good health. The sequencing sample was made of PBMCs. The CDR3 DNA follows: TGTGCCAGCAGCATAGGGGGGAAAGAGACCCAGTACTTC. It encodes CASSIGGKETQYF.